The rows below give T cell receptor beta chains drawn from one sample of a study of T cell clonotyping in hematopoietic cell transplantation. Measured with immunoSEQ multiplex PCR; TCRdb has only the in-frame clones, and not every one. The sample comprises 29,000 or so clones, roughly nine tenths of which are singletons, and roughly a tenth rests with the top ten. The material was PBMCs, obtained 100 days after allogeneic stem cell transplant. The receptors come from a female patient aged 45-60 years who had an allogeneic stem cell transplant from a related donor, so the T cells may come from the graft donor. Some clones in this sample may be carry-over from other donors' samples. CDR3s include the opening cysteine and the closing phenylalanine or tryptophan. The order of the fields is J gene, clone size, V gene, D gene, CDR3 protein, CDR3 DNA. A D gene is named only where the DNA matches it firmly. Clone size is stated in some rows and not others, as once, few, many or a class when expanded.

TRBJ2-6	-	TRBV19	-	CASSIGGISGANVLTF	TGTGCCAGTAGTATAGGAGGGATCTCTGGGGCCAACGTCCTGACTTTC
TRBJ2-3	few	TRBV7-2	-	CASSSDTQYF	TGTGCCAGCAGCTCAGATACGCAGTATTTT
TRBJ1-6	once	TRBV19	-	CASNLLYSPLHF	TGTGCCAGTAATTTGCTCTATTCACCCCTCCACTTT
TRBJ1-1	-	TRBV2	-	CASSEPVWTEESNTEAFF	TGTGCCAGCAGTGAACCGGTTTGGACAGAGGAATCGAACACTGAAGCTTTCTTT
TRBJ2-7	-	TRBV6-5	TRBD1	CATSRTGWGSEQYF	TGTGCCACCTCCCGGACAGGGTGGGGGAGCGAGCAGTACTTC
TRBJ2-5	-	TRBV2	-	CASGILGGWETQYF	TGTGCCAGCGGGATTCTGGGGGGCTGGGAGACCCAGTACTTC
TRBJ2-1	-	TRBV5-1	-	CASSSQRGDNEQFF	TGCGCCAGCAGCTCCCAGAGAGGGGACAATGAGCAGTTCTTC
TRBJ1-1	-	TRBV2	-	CASRAYGLGTEAFF	TGTGCCAGCAGGGCTTATGGGTTAGGCACTGAAGCTTTCTTT
TRBJ1-4	-	TRBV28	-	CASSPHGANEKLFF	TGTGCCAGCAGTCCACATGGAGCTAATGAAAAACTGTTTTTT
TRBJ1-2	-	TRBV4-1	-	CASSQTPDRANYGYTF	TGCGCCAGCAGCCAAACCCCGGACAGAGCTAACTATGGCTACACCTTC
TRBJ2-7	-	TRBV6-5	-	CASRLTGDYSYEQYF	TGTGCCAGCAGGTTGACAGGTGATTACTCCTACGAGCAGTACTTC
TRBJ1-2	once	TRBV11-2	-	CASSPRTVPRTNYGYTF	TGTGCCAGCAGCCCCCGGACCGTCCCGAGGACTAACTATGGCTACACCTTC
TRBJ2-7	-	TRBV10-3	-	CATGAGPYEQYF	TGTGCCACCGGCGCAGGGCCCTACGAGCAGTACTTC
TRBJ2-3	-	TRBV9	-	CASSVVTDTQYF	TGTGCCAGCAGCGTAGTAACAGATACGCAGTATTTT
TRBJ1-5	-	TRBV13	-	CASSFSRLGPNQPQHF	TGTGCCAGCAGCTTCAGTAGGCTTGGTCCCAATCAGCCCCAGCATTTT
TRBJ1-2	-	TRBV6-5	-	CASSYSRAGDGYTF	TGTGCCAGCAGTTACTCGAGGGCAGGGGACGGCTACACCTTC
TRBJ1-2	-	TRBV2	-	CASSAENYGYTF	TGTGCCAGCAGCGCAGAGAACTATGGCTACACCTTC
TRBJ1-4	-	TRBV15	-	CATSRQRRALNEKLFF	TGTGCCACCAGCAGACAGCGCAGGGCTCTTAATGAAAAACTGTTTTTT
TRBJ1-1	-	TRBV29-1	TRBD1	CSVDRTGGHEAFF	TGCAGCGTTGACCGAACAGGGGGCCATGAAGCTTTCTTT
TRBJ2-3	-	TRBV2	-	CASGVITDTQYF	TGTGCCAGCGGGGTTATCACAGATACGCAGTATTTT
TRBJ2-1	-	TRBV13	TRBD2	CASSPPGSGNYNEQFF	TGTGCCAGCAGCCCCCCGGGTAGCGGGAACTACAATGAGCAGTTCTTC
TRBJ1-1	-	TRBV11-3	-	CASSFSQNTEAFF	TGTGCCAGCAGCTTTAGTCAGAACACTGAAGCTTTCTTT
TRBJ1-2	-	TRBV19	-	CASSIAGGSYGYTF	TGTGCCAGTAGTATAGCAGGCGGATCCTATGGCTACACCTTC
TRBJ2-3	-	TRBV4-1	-	CASSGDSHPYF	TGCGCCAGCAGCGGGGACTCCCACCCGTATTTT
TRBJ2-5	-	TRBV14	-	CASSQVVGSWETQYF	TGTGCCAGCAGCCAAGTGGTTGGCAGTTGGGAGACCCAGTACTTC
TRBJ2-3	-	TRBV7-2	TRBD2	CASSDPGLASDTQYF	TGTGCCAGCAGCGATCCGGGACTAGCATCGGATACGCAGTATTTT
TRBJ2-7	few	TRBV11-2	TRBD2	CASSSPGRGQLYF	TGTGCCAGCAGCTCCCCCGGGAGGGGCCAGCTGTACTTC
TRBJ1-3	-	TRBV6-5	-	CASSYGGVGNTIYF	TGTGCCAGCAGTTACGGAGGGGTGGGAAACACCATATATTTT
TRBJ2-1	once	TRBV5-6	-	CASSSRRNEQFF	TGTGCCAGCAGCTCGCGGAGAAATGAGCAGTTCTTC
TRBJ2-1	-	TRBV5-1	-	CASSLQPAEEQFF	TGCGCCAGCAGCTTACAGCCCGCCGAGGAGCAGTTCTTC
TRBJ1-5	-	TRBV5-1	-	CASSPGGGQPQHF	TGCGCCAGCAGCCCGGGAGGGGGTCAGCCCCAGCATTTT
TRBJ2-1	-	TRBV27	-	CASSLLDSYNEQFF	TGTGCCAGCAGTTTATTAGACAGCTACAATGAGCAGTTCTTC
TRBJ2-7	-	TRBV6-6	-	CASSAEGTYEQYF	TGTGCCAGCAGCGCGGAGGGGACCTACGAGCAGTACTTC
TRBJ1-5	once	TRBV5-1	-	CASSLVGGEGQPQHF	TGCGCCAGCAGCTTGGTTGGAGGGGAAGGCCAGCCCCAGCATTTT
TRBJ2-3	-	TRBV5-4	-	CASSRGGQRTDTQYF	TGTGCCAGCAGCCGGGGGGGACAGAGAACAGATACGCAGTATTTT
TRBJ2-7	-	TRBV10-3	-	CAISRLGGPEHEQYF	TGTGCCATCAGCCGACTTGGGGGGCCAGAGCACGAGCAGTACTTC
TRBJ1-2	-	TRBV25-1	-	CASSNLLTANYGYTF	TGTGCCAGCAGTAATCTTTTGACAGCTAACTATGGCTACACCTTC